This T cell receptor (beta chain) was documented in a study of blood T cells in healthy people across ages (dated by TCRdb to about 2015). For the wider study: In model experiments, template switching captured about one uniquely barcoded TCR beta cDNA molecule for every two T cells. Donors of different ages were randomly distributed across sequencing lanes to avoid experimental bias. Using the same blood draw, the study looked at two additional independent replicas of 1 million unique cDNA reads for two donors, one aged 18 to 29 and the other aged 80 or older. Four age groups were formed from the donors: young (average approximately 15 years), middle-aged (approximately 41), aged (over 55) and long-lived (about 80). Using deep sequencing normalized with unique cDNA molecular identifiers, the study measured how TCR beta repertoire diversity changes with age.

The roughly 39 donors, aged about 6 to 95 years, were systemically healthy Caucasian individuals from Russia. Roughly 10 milliliters of peripheral blood were drawn from each donor into EDTA-treated Vacutainer tubes. PBMCs were isolated by Ficoll-Paque density-gradient centrifugation, with at least 7 million obtained per sample. Total RNA was extracted from PBMCs with Trizol reagent, with at least 6 micrograms obtained per sample. For every donor, an aliquot of PBMCs went through flow cytometry to measure the percentages of naive CD45RAhigh/CD27high T cells. This clonotype was picked up a small number of times. It has no known antigen specificity. No base qualities exist here, and no much larger clone lies one base off it. The protocol used for the library was 5' RACE. The sample was run on an Illumina HiSeq 2500. A second PCR of roughly 7 to 12 cycles was performed with a sample-barcoded 5' primer and a J-beta primer mix. A unique molecular identifier was introduced onto each TCR beta cDNA molecule by a template-switch 5' adaptor carrying 12 random nucleotides. Each sample yielded at least 3 million CDR3-containing paired-end reads. First-strand cDNA synthesis was performed from all RNA using the Mint cDNA synthesis kit, with priming by a TRBC-specific oligonucleotide. After uracil-DNA glycosylase treatment, a first 18-cycle PCR used universal primers M1SS and BC2_uni_R on all cDNA. In the original analysis: For normalization, 1 million high-quality reads, each with a distinct molecular identifier, were randomly selected from each sample. Instead of being binned into consensus sequences, reads that shared molecular identifiers were thrown out. CDR3 identification, clonotype clustering and error correction used MiTCR with a Q25 quality threshold and the strictest error-elimination algorithm. Lower-bound total TCR beta diversity was estimated with a nonparametric unseen species model using Euler transformation. TCRdb ran its own pipeline on the public reads, namely fastp trimming at Q25 and MiXCR clone calling, and kept in-frame beta chains. CDR3 protein sequences are deduplicated, and each keeps its most common genes and DNA. The V and J calls come from TCRdb's annotation, not from the publication. This sample comprises 1.5 million to 1.9 million distinct CDR3 sequences, 40% to 45% of them detected only once. The ten largest make up 4% of the sample.

Summary of the overall study and its limitations: Because donor CMV infection status was unknown, age-related changes in expanded clonotypes were potentially confounded. Observed TCR beta diversity per million T cells fell roughly linearly with age, and a significant reduction was already apparent by age around 40. Since profiling was done on bulk unsorted PBMCs, naive and antigen-experienced compartments could not be conclusively compared. Total diversity estimates from one million sequenced T cells were considered lower bounds and underestimates. There was a strong correlation between observed TCR beta diversity and the percentage of naive T cells measured by flow cytometry. The long-lived group showed more naive CD4+ T cells, fewer expanded clones and increased TCR diversity than the aged group, suggesting age selection.

The cysteine opens and the phenylalanine closes a CDR3 of 14 amino acids. The only DNA kept is the CDR3, 42 bases in frame from the first base. Trimming takes 5 bases off V and 4 bases off J; junction bases not matched to a gene: 7. CDR1 DFQATT and CDR2 SNEGSKA are derived from the germline V gene (reference sequence). Material: blood. The source is a woman between 18 and 29 years old in good health. This chain is built from TRBV20-1 and TRBJ2-1; 8 bases in between match TRBD2. The sequenced DNA: TGCAGTGCTTCGGGGGGGCTAGTTTACAATGAGCAGTTCTTC. It is translated as CSASGGLVYNEQFF.